The rows below give T cell receptor beta chains drawn from one sample of a study of Graves' ophthalmopathy and Graves' hyperthyroidism. TCRdb processed the multiplex PCR reads anew with MiXCR; each CDR3 protein has one entry. The sample contains 680,000 or so distinct CDR3 sequences, about 24% of which appear only once. The sequenced sample was peripheral blood. These receptors all stem from a young woman with stable Graves' hyperthyroidism. Some clones in this sample may be carry-over from other donors' samples. Each CDR3 is given with its conserved first and last residue. A D gene is named only where the DNA matches it firmly. Where a row states a size, it is once, few, many or the class of an expanded clone; other rows omit it.

>TRBD2|TRBV30|TRBJ2-7|few
CAWILAGGYEQYF
TGTGCCTGGATCCTAGCGGGAGGCTACGAGCAGTACTTC
>TRBD1|TRBV6-1|TRBJ1-2|many
CASSPGEGARYGYTF
TGTGCCAGCAGCCCCGGGGAGGGGGCCAGGTATGGCTACACCTTC
>TRBD2|TRBV10-3|TRBJ2-4|few
CANRGGLAKNIQYF
TGTGCCAACCGCGGGGGGTTGGCCAAAAACATTCAGTACTTC
>TRBD2|TRBV30|TRBJ2-7|few
CAWRSSGGPYEQYF
TGTGCCTGGAGATCTAGCGGGGGTCCCTACGAGCAGTACTTC
>-|TRBV5-1|TRBJ1-1|many
CASSFRVRDTEAFF
TGCGCCAGCAGCTTTCGGGTTAGGGACACTGAAGCTTTCTTT
>TRBD1|TRBV29-1|TRBJ1-2|many
CSVEDRDNYGYTF
TGCAGCGTTGAGGACAGGGATAACTATGGCTACACCTTC
>-|TRBV6-4|TRBJ2-1|few
CASSDPQRVNYNEQFF
TGTGCCAGCAGTGACCCACAGCGGGTCAATTACAATGAGCAGTTCTTC
>-|TRBV5-1|TRBJ1-6|many
CASSLGQGDSPLHF
TGTGCCAGCAGCTTAGGGCAGGGTGATTCACCCCTCCACTTT
>-|TRBV10-3|TRBJ2-2|many
CAISARAGLNTGELFF
TGTGCCATCAGTGCGAGGGCGGGACTGAACACCGGGGAGCTGTTTTTT
>-|TRBV2|TRBJ2-5|many
CASSGVGGVETQYF
TGTGCCAGCAGTGGGGTTGGTGGTGTCGAGACCCAGTACTTC
>-|TRBV7-2|TRBJ1-2|few
CASSLKGGYGYTF
TGTGCCAGCAGCTTGAAGGGGGGCTATGGCTACACCTTC
>-|TRBV6-5|TRBJ1-1|-
CASSYQGLGEAFF
TGTGCCAGCAGCTATCAGGGACTGGGTGAAGCTTTCTTT
>-|TRBV2|TRBJ2-2|-
CASRGQDTGELFF
TGTGCCAGCCGAGGGCAGGACACCGGGGAGCTGTTTTTT
>-|TRBV5-4|TRBJ2-7|many
CASSLVGRREFLPFGDEQYF
TGTGCCAGCAGCTTGGTTGGCCGTAGGGAGTTTCTACCTTTTGGGGACGAGCAGTACTTC
>TRBD2|TRBV6-1|TRBJ2-7|-
CASSGGSGRGYEQYF
TGTGCCAGCAGTGGGGGGAGCGGGAGAGGATACGAGCAGTACTTC
>-|TRBV7-2|TRBJ1-1|many
CASSFTEGTAFF
TGTGCCAGCAGCTTTACTGAGGGCACGGCTTTCTTT
>-|TRBV20-1|TRBJ1-1|many
CSARSEAYRGEAFF
TGCAGTGCTAGATCAGAGGCATATCGGGGTGAAGCTTTCTTT
>TRBD1|TRBV6-1|TRBJ1-2|many
CASTRGDSNYGYTF
TGTGCCAGCACCCGAGGGGACAGTAACTATGGCTACACCTTC
>TRBD1|TRBV7-2|TRBJ1-1|many
CASIKTGPMNTEAFF
TGTGCCAGCATTAAGACAGGGCCGATGAACACTGAAGCTTTCTTT
>TRBD2|TRBV7-6|TRBJ2-2|many
CAGGLATPGELFF
TGTGCCGGGGGACTAGCGACTCCCGGGGAGCTGTTTTTT
>-|TRBV7-2|TRBJ2-7|many
CASSFSGQDYEQYF
TGTGCCAGCAGCTTCAGCGGGCAAGACTACGAGCAGTACTTC
>-|TRBV7-3|TRBJ2-7|few
CASSLPHQEQYF
TGTGCCAGCAGCTTGCCCCATCAGGAGCAGTACTTC
>TRBD1|TRBV3-1|TRBJ1-2|many
CASSQVGQDYGYTF
TGTGCCAGCAGCCAAGTCGGACAGGACTATGGCTACACCTTC
>-|TRBV25-1|TRBJ2-5|-
CASSESWVIETQYF
TGTGCCAGCAGTGAATCTTGGGTGATAGAGACCCAGTACTTC
>-|TRBV6-5|TRBJ1-2|many
CASSYSINNYGYTF
TGTGCCAGCAGTTACTCGATAAATAACTATGGCTACACCTTC
>-|TRBV9|TRBJ1-1|many
CASSVGPNTEAFF
TGTGCCAGCAGCGTAGGCCCGAACACTGAAGCTTTCTTT
>-|TRBV11-2|TRBJ2-7|many
CASSLDRGLLYEQYF
TGTGCCAGCAGCTTAGACAGGGGCTTATTATACGAGCAGTACTTC
>-|TRBV5-5|TRBJ1-5|many
CASSSRDMVSQPQHF
TGTGCCAGCAGCTCCCGGGACATGGTTAGTCAGCCCCAGCATTTT
>-|TRBV10-3|TRBJ2-5|many
CAISGVQETQYF
TGTGCCATCAGTGGGGTCCAAGAGACCCAGTACTTC
>TRBD1|TRBV6-5|TRBJ1-2|few
CASSSTGVRHGYTF
TGTGCCAGCAGTTCCACAGGGGTTCGGCATGGCTACACCTTC
>TRBD1|TRBV28|TRBJ2-7|few
CASSLVETGIDEQYF
TGTGCCAGCAGTTTAGTCGAGACAGGGATAGACGAGCAGTACTTC
>-|TRBV5-4|TRBJ1-2|few
CASSFQGRRGGYTF
TGTGCCAGCAGCTTCCAAGGACGAAGGGGTGGCTACACCTTC
>TRBD2|TRBV7-3|TRBJ2-5|many
CASSAGTSSKTQYF
TGTGCCAGCAGCGCCGGGACTAGCTCGAAGACCCAGTACTTC
>-|TRBV12-3/TRBV12-4|TRBJ1-3|many
CASSPGQGSSGNTIYF
TGTGCCAGCAGCCCTGGGCAGGGATCCTCCGGAAACACCATATATTTT
>-|TRBV10-2|TRBJ2-7|many
CASSESVLAYEQYF
TGCGCCAGCAGTGAGTCGGTACTAGCTTACGAGCAGTACTTC
>-|TRBV11-1|TRBJ2-7|many
CASSQGYSYEQYF
TGTGCTAGCAGTCAAGGGTACTCCTACGAGCAGTACTTC
>-|TRBV6-1|TRBJ1-3|few
CASRRTANSGNTIYF
TGTGCCAGCAGGAGGACAGCAAACTCTGGAAACACCATATATTTT
>-|TRBV7-3|TRBJ1-3|many
CASSLYAGNTIYF
TGTGCCAGCAGCTTATACGCCGGAAACACCATATATTTT